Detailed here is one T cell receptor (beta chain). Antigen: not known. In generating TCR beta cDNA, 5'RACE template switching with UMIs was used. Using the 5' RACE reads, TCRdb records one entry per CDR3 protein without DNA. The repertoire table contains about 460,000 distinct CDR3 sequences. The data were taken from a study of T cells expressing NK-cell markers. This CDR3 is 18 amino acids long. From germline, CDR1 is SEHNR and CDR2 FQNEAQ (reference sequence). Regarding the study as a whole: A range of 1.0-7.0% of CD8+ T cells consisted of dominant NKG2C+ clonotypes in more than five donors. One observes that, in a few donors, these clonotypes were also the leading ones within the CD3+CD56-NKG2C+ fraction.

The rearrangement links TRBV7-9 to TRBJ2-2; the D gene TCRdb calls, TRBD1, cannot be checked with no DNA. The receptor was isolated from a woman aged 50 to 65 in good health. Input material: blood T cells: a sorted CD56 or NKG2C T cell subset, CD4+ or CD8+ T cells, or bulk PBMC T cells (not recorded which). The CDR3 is CASSQNTPTGLGTGELFF.